The 5 T cell receptor beta chains in this list originate from one sample, sequenced in a study of cytomegalovirus exposure and HLA in healthy donors. 13 Jbeta primers and 60 Vbeta primers were used for the PCR. Generated by immunoSEQ multiplex PCR, the TCRdb table keeps only in-frame clones and is missing some. The sample shows about 200,000 clones, around 85% of them seen only once. The sequencing input was PBMCs. The receptors here all came from a man aged 50-59 years in good health and CMV-seronegative.

The chain uses TRBV7-9 and TRBJ1-3, with D perhaps TRBD1 (6 bases). This CDR3 contains 16 residues. CDR1 and CDR2 (germline): SEHNR, FQNEAQ (reference sequence). V shed 5 bases and J shed 0 bases, with 14 bases lying between them. The CDR3 is CASSPRDTSSGNTIYF. CDR3 coding DNA: TGTGCCAGCAGCCCCCGGGACACCAGCTCTGGAAACACCATATATTTT.

The chain is built from TRBV5-1 and TRBJ2-3, with TRBD2 matching 8 bases. J lost 4 bases, V lost 0 bases, and 10 bases had no gene match. This CDR3 has 17 amino acids. Germline CDR1 SGHRS, CDR2 YFSETQ. The CDR3 bases are TGCGCCAGCAGCTTGGCCACTAGCGGTTCAGGGCCAGATACGCAGTATTTT. Translating gives CASSLATSGSGPDTQYF.

The V gene is TRBV27, the J gene TRBJ2-2; D remains unclear. The ends were cut back, 7 bases at V and 3 bases at J, with 18 bases in the middle. Germline V CDR1 and CDR2: MNHEY, SMNVEV (reference sequence). CDR3 length: 16 amino acids. For the CDR3, the DNA is TGTGCCAGCATTAGAAACCCCCTCGGTGACACCGGGGAGCTGTTTTTT. Protein sequence: CASIRNPLGDTGELFF.

The chain employs TRBV5-1 and TRBJ1-4; 9 bases line up with TRBD1. Germline V gene data show CDR1 as SGHRS and CDR2 as YFSETQ. V gave up 4 bases and J gave up 7 bases; unmatched junction bases: 8. CDR3 size: 15 residues. The CDR3 coding sequence is TGCGCCAGCAGCGTAACCGGGACAGGGATTGAAAAACTGTTTTTT. Encoded protein: CASSVTGTGIEKLFF.

The CDR3 coding sequence is TGTGCCAGAAAAAAGGGACGGGAGGCCGAGCAGTACTTC. Translated, it gives CARKKGREAEQYF. This sequence joins TRBV2 and TRBJ2-7, with 7 bases aligning to TRBD2. CDR3 length: 13 residues. The germline V gene encodes CDR1 SNHLY and CDR2 FYNNEI. J lost 6 bases, V lost 9 bases, and 11 bases had no gene match.